These 24 T cell receptor beta chains were sequenced from one sample in a study of cytomegalovirus exposure and HLA in healthy donors. Profiled with immunoSEQ multiplex PCR; TCRdb holds only in-frame clones, not every one. The profile shows around 190,000 clones, roughly 85% of them singletons. Sequenced sample: PBMCs. The source of these receptors is a man in his late teens or twenties in good health and CMV-seropositive.

The genes are TRBV5-1 and TRBJ2-5; possibly TRBD2 for D (6 bases). This CDR3 comprises 13 residues. The germline V and J ends were trimmed by 4 bases and 3 bases, with 10 bases remaining between them. Looked up from germline, CDR1 is SGHRS and CDR2 is YFSETQ. The CDR3: CASSRRDEETQYF. The CDR3 DNA reads as TGCGCCAGCAGCCGGAGGGACGAAGAGACCCAGTACTTC.

A remark on this clone: This specimen includes other DNA sequences encoding the same CDR3. The rearrangement links TRBV7-3 to TRBJ2-3; TRBD2 matches at 13 bases. With V trimmed by 3 bases and J by 3 bases, 0 bases remained unmatched. CDR3 length equals 15 residues. The germline gives CDR1 SGHTA, CDR2 FQGTGA. The CDR3 DNA reads TGTGCCAGCAGCTTGGGACTAGCGGGAACAGATACGCAGTATTTT. It encodes CASSLGLAGTDTQYF.

The V call is TRBV6-6, the J call TRBJ2-7; 7 bases are a match to TRBD1. V was pared by 5 bases and J by 6 bases, with 10 bases of the junction left unmatched. This CDR3 contains 14 residues. CDR1 and CDR2 (germline): MNHNY, SVGAGI (reference sequence). The DNA of the CDR3 is TGTGCCAGCAGTCCCGGGACAGCCCCTCTCGAGCAGTACTTC. It yields the protein CASSPGTAPLEQYF.

CDR3 DNA sequence: TGTGCCACCAGCAGAGACAGACAGGGCTACTATGGCTACACCTTC. Its translation: CATSRDRQGYYGYTF. The J gene is TRBJ1-2, the V gene TRBV15; TRBD1 agrees at 7 bases. The V and J ends lost 0 bases and 3 bases, in that order; junction bases with no gene match: 4. Looked up from germline, CDR1 is LNHNV and CDR2 is YYDKDF (reference sequence). The CDR3 runs to 15 residues.

The genes are TRBV6-5 and TRBJ2-2; 8 bases map to TRBD1. Germline V lookup: CDR1 MNHEY, CDR2 SVGAGI. V gave up 7 bases and J gave up 4 bases; unmatched junction bases: 5. This CDR3 has 14 residues. As DNA, the CDR3 is TGTGCCAGCAATACCGGACAGGGCACCGGGGAGCTGTTTTTT. Protein: CASNTGQGTGELFF.

As DNA, the CDR3 is TGTGCCAGCAGCGCGACAGGGTTTGTGAATGAGCAGTTCTTC. It specifies CASSATGFVNEQFF. The chain joins TRBV9 to TRBJ2-1; 7 bases are shared with TRBD1. Germline V lookup: CDR1 SGDLS, CDR2 YYNGEE. The J segment lost 7 bases and the V segment lost 3 bases, leaving 7 bases of the junction unmatched. The CDR3 runs to 14 residues.

On this clone: The identical CDR3 is also encoded by other nucleotide sequences in the sample. This rearrangement joins TRBV27 to TRBJ2-7; a possible D gene is TRBD1 (5 bases). Trimming took off 2 bases at V and 1 base at J, with 6 bases between the two ends. Germline CDR1 is MNHEY and CDR2 is SMNVEV (reference sequence). The CDR3 runs to 13 residues. The CDR3 loop is CASSLRGSYEQYF. DNA of the CDR3: TGTGCCAGCAGTTTAAGGGGTTCCTACGAGCAGTACTTC.

The gene calls are TRBV6-1 and TRBJ2-1; D perhaps matches TRBD2 (6 bases). The V and J ends lost 5 bases and 9 bases respectively, with 14 bases between them. CDR1 is MNHNS and CDR2 is SASEGT in the germline V gene. The CDR3 sequence is 13 residues long. The DNA of the CDR3 is TGTGCCAGCAGTTTTACGGGACTGGGTGAGCAGTTCTTC. Residues: CASSFTGLGEQFF.

This chain links TRBV29-1 with TRBJ1-2; D not certain. Germline lookup yields CDR1 SQVTM and CDR2 ANQGSEA. Trimming cost V 8 bases and J 14 bases, with 21 bases left between them. CDR3 size: 11 residues. The CDR3 DNA is TGCAGCTCTGAGGAGGGATTAGCGGGGACCTTC. The encoded protein is CSSEEGLAGTF.

A few counts support this clone. Different DNA sequences within this sample yield the same CDR3. This CDR3 is CASSLDSSYEQYF. CDR3 coding DNA: TGTGCCAGCAGTTTGGACAGTTCCTACGAGCAGTACTTC. The chain is built from TRBV27 and TRBJ2-7; a weak D match, TRBD1 (6 bases). The germline V and J ends were trimmed by 3 bases and 1 base, with 7 bases remaining between them. The CDR3 length is 13 residues. Germline CDR1 and CDR2: MNHEY and SMNVEV (reference sequence).

V gene TRBV28 combines with J gene TRBJ2-7, with D hard to call. CDR3 length equals 15 residues. Germline CDR1 is MDHEN and CDR2 is SYDVKM. Trimming removed 5 bases at V and 3 bases at J, with 17 bases between. In DNA form, the CDR3 reads TGTGCCAGCAGTCCCTCGGTCCCGAGCGTCTACGAGCAGTACTTC. This codes for CASSPSVPSVYEQYF.

The rearrangement joins TRBV9 to TRBJ2-3; D gene ambiguous. V was shortened by 0 bases and J by 0 bases, with 8 bases between the two germline ends. Germline CDR1 reads SGDLS; CDR2 reads YYNGEE. The CDR3 totals 15 residues. CDR3 nucleotide sequence: TGTGCCAGCAGCGTAGCTGCCGGTAGCACAGATACGCAGTATTTT. This translates into CASSVAAGSTDTQYF.

The chain recombines TRBV14 with TRBJ2-7; TRBD1 is a possible D gene (5 bases). This CDR3 spans 14 amino acids. The V gene's germline CDR1 is SGHDN and CDR2 FVKESK. Trimming shortened V by 4 bases and J by 5 bases, and 15 bases separated the two germline ends. The CDR3 loop is CASSPNPGFHEQYF. CDR3 DNA sequence: TGTGCCAGCAGCCCCAACCCAGGGTTCCACGAGCAGTACTTC.

This chain links TRBV6-1 with TRBJ2-4; 10 positions match TRBD1. The CDR3 runs to 15 residues. Per the germline V gene, CDR1 is MNHNS and CDR2 is SASEGT. J lost 5 bases, V lost 10 bases, and 11 bases had no gene match. CDR3 sequence reads: CATFGGTGDQNIQYF. CDR3 DNA sequence: TGTGCCACCTTCGGCGGGACAGGGGACCAAAACATTCAGTACTTC.

The rearrangement links TRBV2 to TRBJ1-2, with D possibly being TRBD1 (6 bases). This CDR3 is built from 13 residues. V dropped 6 bases and J dropped 8 bases, with 16 bases sitting between them. Germline lookup yields CDR1 SNHLY and CDR2 FYNNEI. The CDR3 DNA reads TGTGCCAGCAGGACCCTGGGGGCTCAGGGCTACACCTTC. Translated: CASRTLGAQGYTF.

The V gene is TRBV9, the J gene TRBJ1-1; weak D call: TRBD1 (6 bases). V was pared by 3 bases and J by 0 bases, with 12 bases between. Germline V gene data show CDR1 as SGDLS and CDR2 as YYNGEE. CDR3 length: 15 amino acids. CDR3 bases: TGTGCCAGCAGCGCCCAGGACAGTTTGAACACTGAAGCTTTCTTT. It codes for CASSAQDSLNTEAFF.

J is TRBJ2-2 and V is TRBV5-1, with D possibly TRBD1 on 6 matching bases. CDR3 length: 15 amino acids. The V end was cut by 2 bases, the J end by 3 bases, with 11 bases between. Per the germline V gene, CDR1 is SGHRS and CDR2 is YFSETQ. CDR3 nucleotide sequence: TGCGCCAGCAGCTTTGTGGGGGCGTACACCGGGGAGCTGTTTTTT. Translated: CASSFVGAYTGELFF.

The chain is built from TRBV2 and TRBJ1-1; TRBD1 matches at 12 bases. The J segment lost 10 bases and the V segment lost 4 bases, leaving 13 bases of the junction unmatched. The CDR3 loop spans 16 amino acids. Germline V gene data show CDR1 as SNHLY and CDR2 as FYNNEI. The chain's CDR3 is CASSGDRGRSSIGAFF. The CDR3 DNA follows: TGTGCCAGCAGTGGGGACAGGGGGCGATCGTCAATCGGAGCTTTCTTT.

This clone has only a few counts. The same CDR3 also results from other DNA sequences found in this sample. The chain couples TRBV28 to TRBJ1-2, with no clear D. The CDR3 consists of 12 residues. Germline V gene sequence: CDR1 MDHEN, CDR2 SYDVKM. V was clipped by 1 base and J by 3 bases, with 3 bases between them. This chain's CDR3 is CASSLSDYGYTF. The CDR3 DNA follows: TGTGCCAGCAGTTTATCAGACTATGGCTACACCTTC.

This clone was picked up one time. V and J are TRBV4-1 and TRBJ2-2; 7 nucleotides match TRBD2. The CDR3 covers 16 residues. J lost 6 bases, V lost 1 base, and 8 bases had no gene match. The germline gives CDR1 MGHRA, CDR2 YSYEKL. CDR3 nucleotides: TGCGCCAGCAGCCAAGGGGAGGGGATGCAGGCCGGGGAGCTGTTTTTT. It specifies CASSQGEGMQAGELFF.

The chain recombines TRBV19 with TRBJ1-5, with TRBD1 matching over 11 bases. The germline CDR1 and CDR2 sequences are LNHDA and SQIVND (reference sequence). With 2 bases clipped from V and 5 bases from J, the junction kept 2 bases outside the gene matches. The CDR3 runs 15 residues. The DNA of the CDR3 is TGTGCCAGTAGTATATGGACAGGGGGCCATCAGCCCCAGCATTTT. Translation gives CASSIWTGGHQPQHF. Combining the CDR3 with reference TRBV19 and TRBJ1-5 gives the whole variable domain DGGITQSPKYLFRKEGQNVTLSCEQNLNHDAMYWYRQDPGQGLRLIYYSQIVNDFQKGDIAEGYSVSREKKESFPLTVTSAQKNPTAFYLCASSIWTGGHQPQHFGDGTRLSIL.

The chain is built from TRBV27 and TRBJ1-2, with D maybe TRBD1 (6 bases). The germline V gene encodes CDR1 MNHEY and CDR2 SMNVEV (reference sequence). The CDR3 consists of 15 residues. V gave up 1 base and J gave up 8 bases, with 17 bases separating them. Written as DNA, the CDR3 is TGTGCCAGCAGTTTATTAGCGGGGCCTCAGGGGGGCTACACCTTC. Amino acids: CASSLLAGPQGGYTF.

The rearrangement uses TRBV28 and TRBJ1-5, with D maybe TRBD1 (5 bases). V lost 3 bases, J lost 4 bases, and 16 bases lay in between. The CDR3 totals 16 residues. Germline V CDR1 and CDR2: MDHEN, SYDVKM. CDR3 bases: TGTGCCAGCAGTTTCCCGACCTTTCAGGGAAATCAGCCCCAGCATTTT. It encodes CASSFPTFQGNQPQHF.

The V gene is TRBV5-1, the J gene TRBJ2-1; TRBD2 agrees at 8 bases. Trimming removed 0 bases from V and 1 base from J; junction bases left unmatched: 6. Per germline, CDR1 SGHRS and CDR2 YFSETQ. The CDR3 is 17 residues long. This CDR3 is CASSLGLAGRSYNEQFF. The CDR3 nucleotides read TGCGCCAGCAGCTTGGGGCTAGCGGGTCGATCCTACAATGAGCAGTTCTTC.